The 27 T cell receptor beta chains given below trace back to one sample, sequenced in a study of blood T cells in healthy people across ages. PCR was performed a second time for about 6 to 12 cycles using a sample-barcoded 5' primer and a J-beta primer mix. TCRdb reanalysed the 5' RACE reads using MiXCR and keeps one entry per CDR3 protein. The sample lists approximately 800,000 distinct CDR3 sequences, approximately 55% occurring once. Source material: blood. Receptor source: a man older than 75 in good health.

The CDR3 nucleotides are TGTGCCAGCAGTGTCGCTAGCGGGAGGGCCTTACTAGCCAAAAACATTCAGTACTTC. It specifies CASSVASGRALLAKNIQYF. The chain carries TRBV2 and TRBJ2-4; 12 bases line up with TRBD2. CDR1 and CDR2 from the germline V gene are SNHLY and FYNNEI. This CDR3 has 19 residues. Trimming cost V 4 bases and J 0 bases; bases outside gene matches: 10.

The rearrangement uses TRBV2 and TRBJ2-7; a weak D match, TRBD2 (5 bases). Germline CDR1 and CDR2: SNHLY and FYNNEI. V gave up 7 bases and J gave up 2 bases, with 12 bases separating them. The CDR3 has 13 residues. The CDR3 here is CASTVDSTYEQYF. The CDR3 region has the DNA TGTGCCAGCACCGTGGACTCAACCTACGAGCAGTACTTC.

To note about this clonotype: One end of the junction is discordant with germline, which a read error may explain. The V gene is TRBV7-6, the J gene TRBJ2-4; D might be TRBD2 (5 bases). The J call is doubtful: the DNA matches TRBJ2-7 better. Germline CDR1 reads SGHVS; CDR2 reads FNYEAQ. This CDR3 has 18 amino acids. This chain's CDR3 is CASSIAESSAVSTYEQYF. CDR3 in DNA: TGTGCCAGCAGCATAGCCGAGAGTAGCGCGGTTTCGACCTACGAGCAGTACTTC.

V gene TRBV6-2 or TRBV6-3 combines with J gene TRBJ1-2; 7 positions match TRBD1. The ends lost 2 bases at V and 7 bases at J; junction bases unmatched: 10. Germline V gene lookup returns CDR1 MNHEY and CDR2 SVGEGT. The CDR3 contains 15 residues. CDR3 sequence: CASSYDLGGAGGYTF. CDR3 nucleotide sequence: TGTGCCAGCAGTTACGATTTAGGGGGCGCAGGTGGCTACACCTTC.

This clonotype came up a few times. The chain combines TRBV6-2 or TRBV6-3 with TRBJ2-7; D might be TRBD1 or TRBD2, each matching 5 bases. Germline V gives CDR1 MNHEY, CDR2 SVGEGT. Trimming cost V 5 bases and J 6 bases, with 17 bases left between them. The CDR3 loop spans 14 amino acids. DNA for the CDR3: TGTGCCAGCAGTCGGGGCTCCATGTCTGGCGAGCAGTACTTC. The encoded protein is CASSRGSMSGEQYF.

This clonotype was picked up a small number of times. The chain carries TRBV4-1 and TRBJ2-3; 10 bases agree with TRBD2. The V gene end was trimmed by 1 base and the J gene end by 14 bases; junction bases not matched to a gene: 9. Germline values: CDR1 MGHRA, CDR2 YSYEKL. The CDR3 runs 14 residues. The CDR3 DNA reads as TGCGCCAGCAGCCAAGCTTTCCTAGCGGGAGCTGCGTATTTT. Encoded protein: CASSQAFLAGAAYF.

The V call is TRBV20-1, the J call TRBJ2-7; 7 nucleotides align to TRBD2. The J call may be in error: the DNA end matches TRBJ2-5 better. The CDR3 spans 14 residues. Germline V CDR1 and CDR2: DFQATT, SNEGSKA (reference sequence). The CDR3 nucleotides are TGCAGTGCTAGACGGGGACTGGGGGGGGAGACCCAGTACTTC. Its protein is CSARRGLGGETQYF.

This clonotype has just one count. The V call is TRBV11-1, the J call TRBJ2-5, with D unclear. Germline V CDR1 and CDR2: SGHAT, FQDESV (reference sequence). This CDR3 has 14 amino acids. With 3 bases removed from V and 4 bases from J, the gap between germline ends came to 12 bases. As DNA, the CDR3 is TGTGCCAGCAGCTTCGAAGCTACTCGAGAGACCCAGTACTTC. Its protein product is CASSFEATRETQYF.

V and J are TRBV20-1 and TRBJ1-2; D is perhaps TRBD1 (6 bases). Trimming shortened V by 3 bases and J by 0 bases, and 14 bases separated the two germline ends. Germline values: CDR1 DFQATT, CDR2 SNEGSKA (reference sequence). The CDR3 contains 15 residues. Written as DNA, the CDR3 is TGCAGTGCTAGTAGGCCGACAGGAACTAACTATGGCTACACCTTC. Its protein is CSASRPTGTNYGYTF.

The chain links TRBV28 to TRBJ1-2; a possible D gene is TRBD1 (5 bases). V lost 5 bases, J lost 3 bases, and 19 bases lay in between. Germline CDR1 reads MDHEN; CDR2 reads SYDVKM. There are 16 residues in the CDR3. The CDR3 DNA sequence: TGTGCCAGCAGTCCGACCTCTGGGGCCACCGACTATGGCTACACCTTC. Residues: CASSPTSGATDYGYTF.

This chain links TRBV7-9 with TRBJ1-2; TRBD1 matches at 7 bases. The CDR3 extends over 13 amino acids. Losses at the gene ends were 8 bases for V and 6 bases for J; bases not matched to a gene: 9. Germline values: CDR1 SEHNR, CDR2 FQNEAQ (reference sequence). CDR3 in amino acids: CASGRGTVNGYTF. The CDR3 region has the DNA TGTGCCAGCGGCCGAGGGACAGTCAATGGCTACACCTTC.

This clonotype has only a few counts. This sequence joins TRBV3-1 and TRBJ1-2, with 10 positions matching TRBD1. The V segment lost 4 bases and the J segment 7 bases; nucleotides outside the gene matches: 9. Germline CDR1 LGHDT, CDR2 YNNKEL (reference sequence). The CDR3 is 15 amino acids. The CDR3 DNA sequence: TGTGCCAGCAGCCCGGCCAGACAGGGGGCAAGTGGCTACACCTTC. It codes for CASSPARQGASGYTF.

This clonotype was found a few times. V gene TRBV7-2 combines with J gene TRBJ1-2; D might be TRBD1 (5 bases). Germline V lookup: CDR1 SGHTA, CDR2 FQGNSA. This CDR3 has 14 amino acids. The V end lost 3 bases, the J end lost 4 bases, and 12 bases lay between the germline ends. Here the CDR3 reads CASSFWDGGYGYTF. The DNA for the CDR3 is TGTGCCAGCAGCTTCTGGGACGGAGGCTATGGCTACACCTTC.

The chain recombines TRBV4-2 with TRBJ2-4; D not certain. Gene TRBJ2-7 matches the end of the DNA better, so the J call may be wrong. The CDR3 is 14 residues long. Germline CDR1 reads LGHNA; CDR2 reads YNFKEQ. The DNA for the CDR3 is TGTGCCAGCAGCCAAGGTATGGCTACAAACGAGCAGTACTTC. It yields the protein CASSQGMATNEQYF.

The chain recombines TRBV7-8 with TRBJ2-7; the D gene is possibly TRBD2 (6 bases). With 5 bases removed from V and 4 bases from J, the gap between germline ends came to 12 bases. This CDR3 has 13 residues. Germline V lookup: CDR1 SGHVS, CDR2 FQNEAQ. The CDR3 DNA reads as TGTGCCAGCAGCCCCCGGGGGATTTACGAGCAGTACTTC. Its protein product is CASSPRGIYEQYF.

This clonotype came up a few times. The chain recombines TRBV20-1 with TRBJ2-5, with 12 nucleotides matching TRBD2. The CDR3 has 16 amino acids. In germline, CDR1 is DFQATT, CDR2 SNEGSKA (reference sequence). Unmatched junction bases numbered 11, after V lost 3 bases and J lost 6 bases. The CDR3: CSASGGLAGRGQTQYF. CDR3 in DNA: TGCAGTGCTAGTGGCGGACTAGCGGGAAGGGGGCAGACCCAGTACTTC.

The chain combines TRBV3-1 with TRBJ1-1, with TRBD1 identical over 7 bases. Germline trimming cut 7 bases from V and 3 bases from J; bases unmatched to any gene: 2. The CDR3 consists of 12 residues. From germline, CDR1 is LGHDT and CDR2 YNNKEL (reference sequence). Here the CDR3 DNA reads TGTGCCAGCACCCAGGGGGACACTGAAGCTTTCTTT. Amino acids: CASTQGDTEAFF.

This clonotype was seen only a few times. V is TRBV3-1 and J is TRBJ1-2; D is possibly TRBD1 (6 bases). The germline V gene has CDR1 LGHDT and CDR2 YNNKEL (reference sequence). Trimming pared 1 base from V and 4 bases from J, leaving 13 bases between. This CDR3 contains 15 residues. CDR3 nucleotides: TGTGCCAGCAGCCAAGGATCTACAGGGTCCTATGGCTACACCTTC. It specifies CASSQGSTGSYGYTF.

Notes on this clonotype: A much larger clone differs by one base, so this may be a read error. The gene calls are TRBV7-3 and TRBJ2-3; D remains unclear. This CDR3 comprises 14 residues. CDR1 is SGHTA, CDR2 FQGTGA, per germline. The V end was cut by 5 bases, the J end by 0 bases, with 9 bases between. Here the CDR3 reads CASSVHPSTDTQYF. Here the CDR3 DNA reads TGTGCCAGCAGCGTGCACCCTAGCACAGATACGCAGTATTTT.

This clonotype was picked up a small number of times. The CDR3 DNA follows: TGTGCCATCAGTCGGGACAGGGGGCTCGAGCAGTACTTC. Translation: CAISRDRGLEQYF. The chain has TRBV10-3 and TRBJ2-7, with 12 bases aligning to TRBD1. This CDR3 contains 13 residues. V lost 5 bases, J lost 6 bases, and 2 bases stayed unmatched. From germline, CDR1 is ENHRY and CDR2 SYGVKD.

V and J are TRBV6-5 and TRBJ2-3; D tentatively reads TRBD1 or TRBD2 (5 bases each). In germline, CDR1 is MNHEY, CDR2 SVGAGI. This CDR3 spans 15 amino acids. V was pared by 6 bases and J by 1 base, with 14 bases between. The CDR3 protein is CASRVGTLGTDTQYF. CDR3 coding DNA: TGTGCCAGCAGAGTCGGGACGCTAGGCACAGATACGCAGTATTTT.

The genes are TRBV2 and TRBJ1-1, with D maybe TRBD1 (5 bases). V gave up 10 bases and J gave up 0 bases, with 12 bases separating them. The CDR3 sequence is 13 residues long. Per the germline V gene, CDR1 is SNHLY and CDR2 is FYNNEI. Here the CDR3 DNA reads TGTGCCATTCAAGGGGATTTGAACACTGAAGCTTTCTTT. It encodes CAIQGDLNTEAFF.

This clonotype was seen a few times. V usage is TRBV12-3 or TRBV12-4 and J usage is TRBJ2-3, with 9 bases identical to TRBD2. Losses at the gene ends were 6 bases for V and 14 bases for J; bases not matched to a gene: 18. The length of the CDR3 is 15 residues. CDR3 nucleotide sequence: TGTGCCAGCAGACTTAGCGGGAGTGGGCACAGATACGCGTATTTT. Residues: CASRLSGSGHRYAYF.

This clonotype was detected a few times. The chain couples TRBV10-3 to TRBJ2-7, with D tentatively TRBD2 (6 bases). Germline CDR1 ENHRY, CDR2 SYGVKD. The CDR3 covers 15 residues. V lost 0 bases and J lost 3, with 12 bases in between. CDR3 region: CAISESERVNYEQYF. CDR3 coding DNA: TGTGCCATCAGTGAGTCTGAGCGGGTGAACTACGAGCAGTACTTC.

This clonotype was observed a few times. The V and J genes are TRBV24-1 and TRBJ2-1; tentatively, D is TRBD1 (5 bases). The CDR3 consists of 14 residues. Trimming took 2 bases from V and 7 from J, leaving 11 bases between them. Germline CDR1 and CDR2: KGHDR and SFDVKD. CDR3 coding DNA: TGTGCCACCAGTGATTCGGCAGGGCGGAATGAGCAGTTCTTC. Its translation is CATSDSAGRNEQFF.

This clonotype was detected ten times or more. The CDR3 is CASSLANYGYTF. As DNA, the CDR3 is TGTGCCAGCAGTTTGGCTAACTATGGCTACACCTTC. The V gene is TRBV12-3 or TRBV12-4, the J gene TRBJ1-2; D not certain. This CDR3 comprises 12 residues. The germline V and J ends were trimmed by 3 bases and 0 bases, with 2 bases remaining between them.

The CDR3 here is CASSLEGARSSYNEQFF. The CDR3 region has the DNA TGTGCCAGCAGCTTAGAGGGAGCCAGGAGCTCCTACAATGAGCAGTTCTTC. The chain is built from TRBV13 and TRBJ2-1, with TRBD2 as a possible D gene (5 bases). The germline V gene has CDR1 PRHDT and CDR2 FYEKMQ (reference sequence). The CDR3 has 17 amino acids. The V gene lost 1 base and the J gene lost 0 bases, with 13 bases spanning the gap.